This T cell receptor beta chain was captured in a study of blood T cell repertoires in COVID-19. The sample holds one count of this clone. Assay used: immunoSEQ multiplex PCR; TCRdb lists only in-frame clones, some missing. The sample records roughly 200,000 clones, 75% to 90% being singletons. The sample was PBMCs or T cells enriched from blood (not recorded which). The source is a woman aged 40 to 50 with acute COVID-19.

CDR3 residues: CASSFGLAGGETQYF. The DNA for the CDR3 is TGTGCCAGCAGCTTCGGACTAGCGGGAGGGGAGACCCAGTACTTC. The chain is built from TRBV5-8 and TRBJ2-5, with TRBD2 matching over 15 bases. CDR3 length equals 15 residues. Trimming took 2 bases from V and 5 from J; bases not matched to a gene: 1. Germline CDR1 SGHTS, CDR2 YDEGEE.